This passage covers 16 T cell receptor beta chains from one sample sequenced in a study of blood T cell repertoires in COVID-19. TCRdb keeps only in-frame clones here, not all; method: immunoSEQ multiplex PCR. The sample includes 430,000 or so clones, approximately 90% of them seen just once. Sequenced: peripheral blood. The receptors were sampled from a man in his late teens or twenties with COVID-19, enrolled during active disease.

The CDR3 bases are TGCGCCAGCAGCTTGAAGTGGGCAGGGAGAACCGGGACTAGCGGGGGCCACTACGAGCAGTACTTC. It encodes CASSLKWAGRTGTSGGHYEQYF. The rearrangement joins TRBV5-1 to TRBJ2-7; 14 bases match TRBD2. Trimming took 1 base from V and 3 from J; bases not matched to a gene: 21. CDR3 size: 22 residues. Germline lookup yields CDR1 SGHRS and CDR2 YFSETQ.

The count of this clone is one. The V and J genes are TRBV15 and TRBJ2-2, with TRBD2 matching 9 bases. Looked up from germline, CDR1 is LNHNV and CDR2 is YYDKDF (reference sequence). This CDR3 comprises 17 residues. V dropped 0 bases and J dropped 2; count of bases not matched to a gene: 4. In DNA form, the CDR3 reads TGTGCCACCAGCAGAGATAGGCTAGCGGGAAACACCGGGGAGCTGTTTTTT. Its protein is CATSRDRLAGNTGELFF.

This chain connects TRBV23-1 to TRBJ2-2; 8 bases align to TRBD2. TRBV23-1 is an ORF for which the function is uncertain. Trimming at V came to 0 bases and at J to 5 bases, leaving 11 bases not matched to a gene. This CDR3 comprises 18 residues. This CDR3 reads CASSQSREPGLGTGELFF. CDR3 nucleotide sequence: TGCGCCAGCAGTCAATCCCGTGAACCGGGACTAGGGACCGGGGAGCTGTTTTTT.

The rearrangement links TRBV3-1 (or the pseudogene TRBV3-2) to TRBJ2-3, with TRBD2 matching over 9 bases. The CDR3 totals 17 residues. Losses at the gene ends were 0 bases for V and 2 bases for J; bases not matched to a gene: 6. The germline CDR1 and CDR2 sequences are LGHDT and YNNKEL (reference sequence). CDR3 in DNA: TGTGCCAGCAGCCAAGATCCAGCGGGGGGCCCCACAGATACGCAGTATTTT. Amino acid sequence: CASSQDPAGGPTDTQYF.

The rearrangement uses TRBV27 and TRBJ2-3; 7 nucleotides line up with TRBD2. V gave up 3 bases and J gave up 4 bases; unmatched junction bases: 13. Germline CDR1 and CDR2: MNHEY and SMNVEV (reference sequence). The CDR3 covers 17 residues. CDR3 nucleotide sequence: TGTGCCAGCAGTTTCGCCATAAAAGCGGGATGTCCAGATACGCAGTATTTT. The encoded protein is CASSFAIKAGCPDTQYF.

CDR3 sequence: CASSSPVSGADTQYF. The CDR3 DNA reads as TGCGCCAGCAGCTCCCCCGTTAGCGGGGCAGATACGCAGTATTTT. This chain joins TRBV5-1 and TRBJ2-3, with 8 positions matching TRBD2. Germline CDR1 is SGHRS and CDR2 is YFSETQ. Losses at the gene ends were 3 bases for V and 4 bases for J; bases not matched to a gene: 7. The CDR3 runs to 15 residues.

The chain's CDR3 is CASSQENINTAAQHF. Written as DNA, the CDR3 is TGCGCCAGCAGCCAAGAGAACATCAATACCGCAGCCCAGCATTTT. This sequence joins TRBV4-1 and TRBJ1-5; D remains unclear. Trimming took off 0 bases at V and 11 bases at J, with 17 bases between the two ends. The germline CDR1 and CDR2 sequences are MGHRA and YSYEKL. This CDR3 contains 15 residues.

The chain links TRBV12-3 or TRBV12-4 to TRBJ1-1; D possibly corresponds to TRBD1 (5 bases). This CDR3 is built from 13 residues. The V gene lost 6 bases and the J gene lost 6 bases, with 14 bases spanning the gap. This CDR3 is CASSPGWGAEAFF. CDR3 bases: TGTGCCAGCAGCCCAGGTTGGGGCGCTGAAGCTTTCTTT.

The chain recombines TRBV7-2 with TRBJ2-1, with D unresolved. Trimming left V 6 bases short and J 0 bases short, with 12 bases between. The CDR3 has 15 amino acids. CDR1 is SGHTA and CDR2 is FQGNSA in the germline V gene. The CDR3 protein is CASRPDSSSYNEQFF. The CDR3 DNA reads TGTGCCAGCAGGCCCGACTCGAGCTCCTACAATGAGCAGTTCTTC.

The V and J genes are TRBV2 and TRBJ2-1; no clear D gene. There are 16 residues in the CDR3. Germline CDR1 and CDR2: SNHLY and FYNNEI. Trimming shortened V by 0 bases and J by 0 bases, and 9 bases separated the two germline ends. The CDR3 sequence: CASSEAISSSYNEQFF. The DNA for the CDR3 is TGTGCCAGCAGTGAAGCCATATCCAGCTCCTACAATGAGCAGTTCTTC.

This chain links TRBV6-5 with TRBJ2-7; 7 bases are shared with TRBD1. The CDR3 consists of 15 residues. Looked up from germline, CDR1 is MNHEY and CDR2 is SVGAGI. Trimming cost V 5 bases and J 4 bases; bases outside gene matches: 11. CDR3 DNA sequence: TGTGCCAGCAGTAAGAATGGACAGGCAGTTTACGAGCAGTACTTC. Translated: CASSKNGQAVYEQYF.

The rearrangement links TRBV9 to TRBJ2-5; no reliable D call. Between the trimmed V and J ends, which lost 0 bases and 1 base, there was a span of 10 bases. Germline V CDR1 and CDR2: SGDLS, YYNGEE. The CDR3 is 15 amino acids. In DNA form, the CDR3 reads TGTGCCAGCAGCGTAGGGAGCGCCTCCCAAGAGACCCAGTACTTC. Translation gives CASSVGSASQETQYF.

A word on this clone: Other DNA sequences in this specimen translate into the identical CDR3. This sequence joins TRBV4-1 and TRBJ2-7; 8 bases match TRBD1. Germline lookup yields CDR1 MGHRA and CDR2 YSYEKL. The V and J ends lost 1 base and 0 bases, in that order; junction bases with no gene match: 2. The CDR3 covers 15 residues. For the CDR3, the DNA is TGCGCCAGCAGCCAAGGACAGGGGCCCTCCTACGAGCAGTACTTC. Protein sequence: CASSQGQGPSYEQYF.

The chain combines TRBV9 with TRBJ2-6, with a weak D call TRBD1 (7 bases). The CDR3 covers 18 residues. The germline gives CDR1 SGDLS, CDR2 YYNGEE. The V and J ends lost 0 bases and 0 bases respectively, with 13 bases between them. CDR3 in DNA: TGTGCCAGCAGCGTAGATGTGCGGGACAGCTCTGGGGCCAACGTCCTGACTTTC. Its translation is CASSVDVRDSSGANVLTF.

The J gene is TRBJ2-1, the V gene TRBV6-7, with D unclear. TRBV6-7 is assigned to the ORF class and has an uncertain function. The V gene lost 5 bases and the J gene lost 0 bases, with 11 bases spanning the gap. The CDR3 totals 15 residues. This chain's CDR3 is CASSPIRSSYNEQFF. Here the CDR3 DNA reads TGTGCCAGCAGTCCAATTCGGTCCTCCTACAATGAGCAGTTCTTC.

The chain employs TRBV10-1 and TRBJ2-2; D may be TRBD1 (5 bases). The CDR3 has 13 amino acids. Germline loops: CDR1 WNHNN, CDR2 SYGVQD (reference sequence). V lost 6 bases and J 6 bases, leaving 11 bases between the germline ends. CDR3 sequence (DNA): TGCGCCAGCAGCCCGCAGGGCTCCGGGGAGCTGTTTTTT. Protein: CASSPQGSGELFF.